Listed here are 22 T cell receptor beta chains from one sample, sequenced in a study of cytotoxic CD8 clonotypes in ibrutinib-treated CLL. Using immunoSEQ multiplex PCR, the repertoire was profiled, and TCRdb retains in-frame clones only, with some absent. This table has 65,000 to 95,000 clones, around 84% appearing once. This material consisted of PBMCs, taken before ibrutinib treatment. These receptors all come from a human donor with chronic lymphocytic leukemia.

V usage is TRBV28 and J usage is TRBJ1-5, with D perhaps matching TRBD1 (6 bases). This CDR3 has 16 amino acids. V lost 0 bases and J 4 bases, leaving 13 bases between the germline ends. Germline assignment: CDR1 MDHEN and CDR2 SYDVKM. The CDR3 sequence: CASSLWEGGRNQPQHF. The CDR3 nucleotides are TGTGCCAGCAGTTTATGGGAGGGGGGGCGTAATCAGCCCCAGCATTTT.

The gene calls are TRBV5-5 and TRBJ2-3; no reliable D call. Germline V CDR1 and CDR2: SGHKS, YYEKEE (reference sequence). The length of the CDR3 is 12 residues. V dropped 4 bases and J dropped 10 bases, with 13 bases sitting between them. In DNA, the CDR3 is TGTGCCAGCAGCGTCAGCAACGAACCGCAGTATTTT. Its protein product is CASSVSNEPQYF. The variable domain in full, with the rest retrieved from reference TRBV5-5 and TRBJ2-3, is DAGVTQSPTHLIKTRGQQVTLRCSPISGHKSVSWYQQVLGQGPQFIFQYYEKEERGRGNFPDRFSARQFPNYSSELNVNALLLGDSALYLCASSVSNEPQYFGPGTRLTVL.

The chain employs TRBV7-6 and TRBJ2-3; 15 nucleotides agree with TRBD2. CDR1 SGHVS and CDR2 FNYEAQ come from the germline V gene. Trimming cost V 0 bases and J 4 bases; bases outside gene matches: 11. CDR3 length: 20 amino acids. The CDR3 DNA follows: TGTGCCAGCAGCTTAGCGGTAAGGACTAGCGGGAGGGTAGGGGCAGATACGCAGTATTTT. This codes for CASSLAVRTSGRVGADTQYF.

The chain combines TRBV5-5 with TRBJ1-1; 8 bases are a match to TRBD1. The CDR3 length is 14 residues. Per germline, CDR1 SGHKS and CDR2 YYEKEE (reference sequence). V lost 3 bases and J lost 3; bases outside the gene matches: 4. Written as DNA, the CDR3 is TGTGCCAGCAGCTGGACAGGGTCGTACACTGAAGCTTTCTTT. This encodes CASSWTGSYTEAFF.

The rearrangement uses TRBV7-2 and TRBJ1-3; 7 nucleotides match TRBD1. V gave up 5 bases and J gave up 4 bases; unmatched junction bases: 8. Germline-derived CDR1 and CDR2 are SGHTA and FQGNSA. CDR3 length equals 15 residues. CDR3 sequence reads: CASSPATGRGNTIYF. In DNA form, the CDR3 reads TGTGCCAGCAGCCCAGCGACAGGGCGCGGAAACACCATATATTTT.

The chain links TRBV4-2 to TRBJ1-1, with D maybe TRBD1 (5 bases). V was clipped by 1 base and J by 2 bases, with 11 bases between them. The CDR3 covers 15 residues. From germline, CDR1 is LGHNA and CDR2 YNFKEQ. The CDR3 region has the DNA TGTGCCAGCAGCCAAGCGGGGCAGATAAACACTGAAGCTTTCTTT. Translation: CASSQAGQINTEAFF.

This clone was detected only once. The V call is TRBV6-1, the J call TRBJ1-2; a possible D gene is TRBD1 (6 bases). The germline V gene encodes CDR1 MNHNS and CDR2 SASEGT. This CDR3 has 14 amino acids. V lost 8 bases and J lost 6, with 19 bases in between. This chain's CDR3 is CASPDVWGPDGYTF. In nucleotides, the CDR3 is TGTGCCAGCCCCGATGTGTGGGGGCCAGATGGCTACACCTTC.

The chain links TRBV6-5 to TRBJ1-2, with TRBD1 identical over 9 bases. Germline V gives CDR1 MNHEY, CDR2 SVGAGI. This CDR3 is built from 16 residues. V gave up 2 bases and J gave up 7 bases; unmatched junction bases: 11. The CDR3 reads CASSYGAGTGLGGYTF. The CDR3 region has the DNA TGTGCCAGCAGTTACGGTGCCGGGACAGGGCTTGGTGGCTACACCTTC.

The gene calls are TRBV10-3 and TRBJ1-4; D perhaps matches TRBD1 (5 bases). V was clipped by 1 base and J by 8 bases, with 8 bases between them. There are 13 residues in the CDR3. Germline-derived CDR1 and CDR2 are ENHRY and SYGVKD. The CDR3 DNA follows: TGTGCCATCAGTGAGTACCAGGGCGAAAAACTGTTTTTT. It codes for CAISEYQGEKLFF.

The chain uses TRBV25-1 and TRBJ1-4; D is undetermined. The length of the CDR3 is 14 residues. The germline V gene encodes CDR1 MGHDK and CDR2 SYGVNS. The germline V and J ends were trimmed by 6 bases and 4 bases, with 12 bases remaining between them. CDR3 DNA sequence: TGTGCCAGCAGAGGCGGGTGGATTAATGAAAAACTGTTTTTT. Translation: CASRGGWINEKLFF.

The rearrangement uses TRBV29-1 and TRBJ2-1, with D perhaps matching TRBD1 (5 bases). The CDR3 totals 11 residues. Deletions cut 4 bases from V and 5 bases from J, with 6 bases between. Germline CDR1 SQVTM, CDR2 ANQGSEA. The chain's CDR3 is CSVARDNEQFF. As DNA, the CDR3 is TGCAGCGTTGCCAGGGACAATGAGCAGTTCTTC.

The chain links TRBV27 to TRBJ2-5; the match to TRBD2 covers 8 bases. Germline CDR1 MNHEY, CDR2 SMNVEV (reference sequence). The CDR3 has 15 residues. V was pared by 5 bases and J by 4 bases, with 9 bases of the junction left unmatched. The CDR3 sequence: CASSPTAGAGETQYF. In DNA, the CDR3 is TGTGCCAGCAGTCCGACAGCGGGAGCTGGAGAGACCCAGTACTTC.

The V gene is TRBV28, the J gene TRBJ2-1; 9 nucleotides align to TRBD2. This CDR3 is 14 amino acids long. V dropped 2 bases and J dropped 9; count of bases not matched to a gene: 5. Germline loops: CDR1 MDHEN, CDR2 SYDVKM. CDR3 nucleotides: TGTGCCAGCAGTTTAATAGGGCGGGAGGGTGAGCAGTTCTTC. Protein product: CASSLIGREGEQFF. Complete variable domain (other parts from reference TRBV28 and TRBJ2-1): DVKVTQSSRYLVKRTGEKVFLECVQDMDHENMFWYRQDPGLGLRLIYFSYDVKMKEKGDIPEGYSVSREKKERFSLILESASTNQTSMYLCASSLIGREGEQFFGPGTRLTVL.

This clone was counted between two and nine times. Distinct nucleotide sequences in the sample also encode this CDR3. The chain employs TRBV7-6 and TRBJ1-5; a possible D gene is TRBD1 (6 bases). There are 14 residues in the CDR3. CDR1 is SGHVS and CDR2 is FNYEAQ in the germline V gene. Trimming left V 0 bases short and J 4 bases short, with 7 bases between. CDR3 in DNA: TGTGCCAGCAGCTTAGCGGACAGTAATCAGCCCCAGCATTTT. Its translation: CASSLADSNQPQHF.

This rearrangement joins TRBV13 to TRBJ2-1; 14 nucleotides agree with TRBD2. The germline gives CDR1 PRHDT, CDR2 FYEKMQ (reference sequence). CDR3 length: 17 amino acids. Germline trimming cut 5 bases from V and 8 bases from J; bases unmatched to any gene: 11. In DNA form, the CDR3 reads TGTGCCAGCAGCCGATATACCGGGACTAGCGGGAGTTATGAGCAGTTCTTC. Amino acid sequence: CASSRYTGTSGSYEQFF.

This chain uses TRBV15 with TRBJ1-5; 7 nucleotides match TRBD1. The CDR3 is 18 amino acids. V was pared by 0 bases and J by 3 bases, with 11 bases of the junction left unmatched. Germline V gene data show CDR1 as LNHNV and CDR2 as YYDKDF (reference sequence). CDR3 bases: TGTGCCACCAGCAGAGATCGTTTGCATGGGACAGACAATCAGCCCCAGCATTTT. Protein: CATSRDRLHGTDNQPQHF.

The chain couples TRBV12-5 to TRBJ1-2; D unclear. The CDR3 extends over 15 amino acids. Trimming pared 4 bases from V and 4 bases from J, leaving 16 bases between. Germline V gene data show CDR1 as LGHNT and CDR2 as FRNRAP. CDR3: CASGSAYRESYGYTF. CDR3 DNA: TGTGCTAGTGGTTCCGCTTACCGGGAATCCTATGGCTACACCTTC.

V is TRBV6-6 and J is TRBJ1-2; D gene unclear. CDR1 and CDR2 from the germline V gene are MNHNY and SVGAGI (reference sequence). This CDR3 region has 13 residues. Trimming removed 4 bases at V and 8 bases at J, with 14 bases between. This CDR3 reads CASSSEPVSGYTF. CDR3 nucleotides: TGTGCCAGCAGTTCCGAACCCGTCTCGGGCTACACCTTC.

This clone counts as medium-sized. V usage is TRBV19 and J usage is TRBJ1-2, with 8 nucleotides matching TRBD1. Germline V lookup: CDR1 LNHDA, CDR2 SQIVND (reference sequence). The junction had 12 bases not matched to a gene; V was cut back by 3 bases and J by 6 bases. This CDR3 contains 16 residues. The CDR3 bases are TGTGCCAGTAGTATGTATGTCGACAGGGGAGCGAATGGCTACACCTTC. Translating it yields CASSMYVDRGANGYTF.

This rearrangement joins TRBV19 to TRBJ2-1; the D gene is possibly TRBD2 (6 bases). There are 14 residues in the CDR3. Germline CDR1 LNHDA, CDR2 SQIVND (reference sequence). V was trimmed by 6 bases and J by 3 bases, leaving 12 bases between them. In DNA form, the CDR3 reads TGTGCCAGTAGCCGGGAGCGAAGCTACAATGAGCAGTTCTTC. This sequence encodes CASSRERSYNEQFF. The variable domain in full, completed from reference TRBV19 and TRBJ2-1, reads DGGITQSPKYLFRKEGQNVTLSCEQNLNHDAMYWYRQDPGQGLRLIYYSQIVNDFQKGDIAEGYSVSREKKESFPLTVTSAQKNPTAFYLCASSRERSYNEQFFGPGTRLTVL.

The chain has TRBV7-8 and TRBJ1-2; D is ambiguous. Looked up from germline, CDR1 is SGHVS and CDR2 is FQNEAQ. There are 15 residues in the CDR3. The germline V and J ends were trimmed by 1 base and 2 bases, with 11 bases remaining between them. Here the CDR3 DNA reads TGTGCCAGCAGCTTAGGAGCCACAGAGAACTATGGCTACACCTTC. The encoded protein is CASSLGATENYGYTF.

The V call is TRBV4-3, the J call TRBJ1-5, with a weak D call TRBD1 (5 bases). This CDR3 has 15 amino acids. The V end lost 3 bases, the J end lost 1 base, and 10 bases lay between the germline ends. CDR1 LGHNA and CDR2 YSLEER come from the germline V gene. The CDR3 DNA sequence: TGCGCCAGCAGCCATCAACGACAGAGCAATCAGCCCCAGCATTTT. Protein sequence: CASSHQRQSNQPQHF.